Below are 31 T cell receptor beta chains sequenced from a single sample in a study of T-cell reconstitution after alpha-beta-depleted transplantation in children. As it was prepared, the TCRbeta library received unique molecular identifiers. MiXCR, run by TCRdb on the PCR reads, gives a single entry per CDR3 protein. The table lists some 15,000 distinct CDR3 sequences, roughly 4.7% of them singletons. Specimen: PBMCs, collected before TCRalphabeta/CD19-depleted stem cell transplant. These receptors originate from a boy younger than 18 with acute lymphoblastic leukemia, due to receive a stem cell transplant.

In its sample, this clonotype was seen many times. The chain carries TRBV11-3 and TRBJ2-7; 7 positions match TRBD2. The V gene's germline CDR1 is SGHNT and CDR2 YENEEA. V lost 2 bases, J lost 3 bases, and 7 bases stayed unmatched. CDR3 length equals 15 residues. The CDR3 loop reads CASSLTQAGRYEQYF. In DNA form, the CDR3 reads TGTGCCAGCAGCTTAACCCAAGCGGGACGCTACGAGCAGTACTTC.

This clonotype appeared many times. The V gene is TRBV12-3 or TRBV12-4, the J gene TRBJ1-1, with D hard to call. Trimming stripped 5 bases from V and 5 bases from J, with 15 bases between. The CDR3 totals 14 residues. CDR3 in amino acids: CASSPRGSRTEAFF. In nucleotides, the CDR3 is TGTGCCAGCAGTCCTCGAGGGAGTCGAACTGAAGCTTTCTTT.

At least ten counts were recorded for this clonotype. The rearrangement uses TRBV19 and TRBJ2-1, with a possible D match to TRBD1 (6 bases). The germline V gene has CDR1 LNHDA and CDR2 SQIVND (reference sequence). There are 15 residues in the CDR3. Deletions cut 3 bases from V and 6 bases from J, with 15 bases between. The CDR3: CASSITGRLSNEQFF. The DNA for the CDR3 is TGTGCCAGTAGTATTACAGGGAGACTAAGCAATGAGCAGTTCTTC.

The chain links TRBV6-2 or TRBV6-3 to TRBJ1-3; D is undetermined. The germline gives CDR1 MNHEY, CDR2 SVGEGT. V was cut by 4 bases and J by 0 bases, with 13 bases left in between. The CDR3 consists of 16 residues. DNA for the CDR3: TGTGCCAGCAGTTCGAAAGACTCCTACTCTGGAAACACCATATATTTT. Its translation: CASSSKDSYSGNTIYF.

This clonotype appeared many times. Here the CDR3 reads CASSPPGQATHEQYF. DNA of the CDR3: TGTGCCAGCTCACCACCGGGGCAGGCCACTCACGAGCAGTACTTC. The chain joins TRBV18 to TRBJ2-7; the D gene is possibly TRBD1 (5 bases). This CDR3 is built from 15 residues. Trimming pared 0 bases from V and 5 bases from J, leaving 14 bases between. Germline lookup yields CDR1 KGHSH and CDR2 LQKENI.

In this sample, this clonotype turned up a few times. The chain employs TRBV28 and TRBJ1-1; D is possibly TRBD1 (6 bases). The CDR3 totals 14 residues. Trimming removed 2 bases from V and 8 bases from J, with 15 bases in between. Germline assignment: CDR1 MDHEN and CDR2 SYDVKM. CDR3 bases: TGTGCCAGCAGTTTACCCGGGACAATGGGGGAAGCTTTCTTT. The encoded protein is CASSLPGTMGEAFF.

There are many counts of this clonotype. The J gene is TRBJ1-2, the V gene TRBV28, with 8 bases matching TRBD1. Germline V gene data show CDR1 as MDHEN and CDR2 as SYDVKM. CDR3 length: 13 residues. The V gene end was trimmed by 7 bases and the J gene end by 5 bases; junction bases not matched to a gene: 6. CDR3 region: CASTPGQAYGYTF. As DNA, the CDR3 is TGTGCCAGCACCCCGGGACAGGCTTATGGCTACACCTTC.

This clonotype is medium-sized by share. The chain links TRBV5-5 to TRBJ1-6; 7 bases match TRBD1. CDR1 and CDR2 from the germline V gene are SGHKS and YYEKEE (reference sequence). Trimming removed 3 bases from V and 9 bases from J; junction bases left unmatched: 9. CDR3 length: 15 residues. Here the CDR3 DNA reads TGTGCCAGCAGCTGGACAGGCGCCCTCGGTTCACCCCTCCACTTT. This codes for CASSWTGALGSPLHF.

There are many counts of this clonotype. The chain links TRBV6-1 to TRBJ2-7, with unresolved D. V gave up 3 bases and J gave up 4 bases, with 16 bases separating them. Germline CDR1 reads MNHNS; CDR2 reads SASEGT. This CDR3 has 15 residues. The CDR3 sequence: CASSDAPTHGYEQYF. The CDR3, as DNA: TGTGCCAGCAGTGACGCCCCCACCCACGGTTACGAGCAGTACTTC.

This clonotype is medium-sized (0.01 to 0.1%). For the CDR3, the DNA is TGCAGCGCGGGGGCTAGCGGGAGTCTCCCCTACAATGAGCAGTTCTTC. Amino acid sequence: CSAGASGSLPYNEQFF. The chain links TRBV29-1 to TRBJ2-1; 10 bases line up with TRBD2. Germline V gene lookup returns CDR1 SQVTM and CDR2 ANQGSEA. With 7 bases clipped from V and 2 bases from J, the junction kept 11 bases outside the gene matches. The CDR3 spans 16 residues.

This clonotype was seen at least ten times. This chain connects TRBV7-9 to TRBJ1-1, with D possibly matching TRBD1 (6 bases). Germline CDR1 and CDR2: SEHNR and FQNEAQ (reference sequence). There are 16 residues in the CDR3. The V and J ends lost 4 bases and 1 base respectively, with 16 bases between them. CDR3 DNA sequence: TGTGCCAGCAGCTCCTGGCCAGGAGGGGGGAACACTGAAGCTTTCTTT. Its translation is CASSSWPGGGNTEAFF.

This clonotype is medium-sized in the sample. The V and J genes are TRBV24-1 and TRBJ2-2; 10 bases agree with TRBD1. The germline V gene encodes CDR1 KGHDR and CDR2 SFDVKD. This CDR3 is 14 amino acids long. Losses at the gene ends were 9 bases for V and 7 bases for J; bases not matched to a gene: 7. The CDR3 coding sequence is TGTGCCACCGGGGACAGGGGCCGCCGCGGGGAGCTGTTTTTT. Translation: CATGDRGRRGELFF.

The table lists this clonotype with many counts. This chain connects TRBV12-3 or TRBV12-4 to TRBJ2-7; the match to TRBD1 covers 10 bases. The CDR3 is 15 amino acids. V shed 6 bases, J shed 5 bases, and the junction held 10 bases outside the gene matches. The CDR3 DNA reads TGTGCCAGCAGGCCAAGGACAGGGGGATATCACGAGCAGTACTTC. This encodes CASRPRTGGYHEQYF.

This clonotype was detected ten times or more. The chain joins TRBV14 to TRBJ2-7; TRBD1 aligns across 7 bases. The CDR3 totals 13 residues. In germline, CDR1 is SGHDN, CDR2 FVKESK. The trim removed 5 bases at V and 3 bases at J, leaving 4 bases unmatched. CDR3 DNA sequence: TGTGCCAGCAGCACGGGACAGAACTACGAGCAGTACTTC. It encodes CASSTGQNYEQYF.

The rearrangement joins TRBV6-7 to TRBJ2-7; a weak D match, TRBD1 (6 bases). TRBV6-7 is placed among ORFs of uncertain function. The CDR3 runs to 15 residues. V was cut by 8 bases and J by 3 bases, with 20 bases left in between. The CDR3 region is CASGAGARRRYEQYF. The CDR3 bases are TGTGCCAGCGGGGCAGGGGCGAGACGACGCTACGAGCAGTACTTC.

J is TRBJ2-2 and V is TRBV5-5; perhaps TRBD1 as D (6 bases). The CDR3 runs 14 residues. The V gene's germline CDR1 is SGHKS and CDR2 YYEKEE (reference sequence). V lost 4 bases and J 7 bases, leaving 14 bases between the germline ends. CDR3 sequence reads: CASSRGQICGELFF. Here the CDR3 DNA reads TGTGCCAGCAGCCGTGGACAGATATGCGGGGAGCTGTTTTTT.

This clonotype came up many times. V gene TRBV5-1 combines with J gene TRBJ2-7; TRBD2 aligns across 11 bases. V shed 4 bases, J shed 2 bases, and the junction held 5 bases outside the gene matches. The CDR3 spans 15 residues. Germline CDR1 and CDR2: SGHRS and YFSETQ. The CDR3 DNA reads TGCGCCAGCAGCCCCACTAGCGGGAGTACCTACGAGCAGTACTTC. Its translation: CASSPTSGSTYEQYF. Supplemented by reference TRBV5-1 and TRBJ2-7, the full variable domain reads KAGVTQTPRYLIKTRGQQVTLSCSPISGHRSVSWYQQTPGQGLQFLFEYFSETQRNKGNFPGRFSGRQFSNSRSEMNVSTLELGDSALYLCASSPTSGSTYEQYFGPGTRLTVT.

This clonotype has ten or more counts. The chain couples TRBV20-1 to TRBJ1-5; D unclear. V was trimmed by 4 bases and J by 5 bases, leaving 15 bases between them. This CDR3 region has 14 residues. In germline, CDR1 is DFQATT, CDR2 SNEGSKA (reference sequence). The CDR3 reads CSAKSRIGDQPQHF. As DNA, the CDR3 is TGCAGTGCTAAGAGCCGCATTGGGGATCAGCCCCAGCATTTT.

This clonotype was recorded at least ten times. The chain employs TRBV7-2 and TRBJ1-5, with D maybe TRBD1 (6 bases). This CDR3 has 14 residues. Germline V gives CDR1 SGHTA, CDR2 FQGNSA. V was cut by 2 bases and J by 6 bases, with 11 bases left in between. For the CDR3, the DNA is TGTGCCAGCAGCTTAACCAGGGGTGGTCAGCCCCAGCATTTT. Translated, it gives CASSLTRGGQPQHF.

This clonotype came up many times. The chain carries TRBV5-6 and TRBJ2-1; 9 nucleotides line up with TRBD2. V trimming: 1 base; J trimming: 5 bases; junction bases outside the gene matches: 7. Per the germline V gene, CDR1 is SGHDT and CDR2 is YYEEEE. The length of the CDR3 is 16 residues. In DNA form, the CDR3 reads TGTGCCAGCAGCTTGCCTCGACTAGCGGACGACAATGAGCAGTTCTTC. Encoded protein: CASSLPRLADDNEQFF.

This clonotype was detected many times. J is TRBJ1-2 and V is TRBV29-1; a weak D match, TRBD1 (5 bases). V lost 6 bases to trimming and J lost 7 bases, with 15 bases between them. The CDR3 is 12 amino acids. CDR1 is SQVTM and CDR2 is ANQGSEA in the germline V gene. CDR3 sequence: CSVDPGRSGYTF. CDR3 nucleotide sequence: TGCAGCGTCGACCCGGGGCGGAGTGGCTACACCTTC. Variable domain in full (rest from reference TRBV29-1 and TRBJ1-2): SAVISQKPSRDICQRGTSLTIQCQVDSQVTMMFWYRQQPGQSLTLIATANQGSEATYESGFVIDKFPISRPNLTFSTLTVSNMSPEDSSIYLCSVDPGRSGYTFGSGTRLTVV.

This clonotype was found many times. V usage is TRBV28 and J usage is TRBJ1-1; D unresolved. Trimming shortened V by 3 bases and J by 3 bases, and 8 bases separated the two germline ends. The germline V gene has CDR1 MDHEN and CDR2 SYDVKM. The CDR3 extends over 13 amino acids. The CDR3 spells CASSLGGDTEAFF. The CDR3 DNA is TGTGCCAGCAGTTTGGGAGGCGACACTGAAGCTTTCTTT.

Many counts were recorded for this clonotype. V gene TRBV25-1 combines with J gene TRBJ2-6; D call uncertain. The V end was cut by 5 bases, the J end by 7 bases, with 6 bases between. The CDR3 covers 12 residues. Per germline, CDR1 MGHDK and CDR2 SYGVNS. CDR3 amino acids: CASSLDANVLTF. The CDR3 bases are TGTGCCAGCAGTCTGGACGCCAACGTCCTGACTTTC. The whole variable domain, remainder taken from reference TRBV25-1 and TRBJ2-6, is EADIYQTPRYLVIGTGKKITLECSQTMGHDKMYWYQQDPGMELHLIHYSYGVNSTEKGDLSSESTVSRIRTEHFPLTLESARPSHTSQYLCASSLDANVLTFGAGSRLTVL.

This clonotype was detected many times. V and J are TRBV25-1 and TRBJ1-4; 7 bases fit TRBD1. This CDR3 contains 17 residues. V trimming: 4 bases; J trimming: 7 bases; junction bases outside the gene matches: 15. Germline V gives CDR1 MGHDK, CDR2 SYGVNS. The CDR3 sequence is CASSAHPTGPFSEKLFF. The CDR3 DNA reads TGTGCCAGCAGTGCGCATCCGACAGGGCCCTTCTCTGAAAAACTGTTTTTT.

In its sample, this clonotype was seen many times. V usage is TRBV20-1 and J usage is TRBJ2-1, with 11 bases identical to TRBD2. The CDR3 runs 16 residues. After removal of 0 bases from V and 4 bases from J, the junction contained 5 bases not matched to a gene. Germline CDR1 is DFQATT and CDR2 is SNEGSKA (reference sequence). Here the CDR3 DNA reads TGCAGTGCTAGAGAAAAGCTAGCGGGGGGTTACAATGAGCAGTTCTTC. This encodes CSAREKLAGGYNEQFF.

This clonotype was picked up many times. The chain recombines TRBV28 with TRBJ1-2; D is uncertain. The CDR3 has 11 residues. V lost 6 bases, J lost 5 bases, and 7 bases lay in between. CDR1 is MDHEN and CDR2 is SYDVKM in the germline V gene. The CDR3 is CASSVNYGYTF. For the CDR3, the DNA is TGTGCCAGCAGCGTAAATTATGGCTACACCTTC.

This clonotype was seen many times. This sequence joins TRBV19 and TRBJ1-4, with TRBD1 matching over 7 bases. V shed 5 bases, J shed 0 bases, and the junction held 3 bases outside the gene matches. There are 15 residues in the CDR3. Germline V gene sequence: CDR1 LNHDA, CDR2 SQIVND (reference sequence). CDR3 DNA: TGTGCCAGTAGTCGGGACAGAGCAACTAATGAAAAACTGTTTTTT. It translates to CASSRDRATNEKLFF.

The chain links TRBV5-8 to TRBJ2-7; D remains unclear. The ends were cut back, 8 bases at V and 0 bases at J, with 18 bases in the middle. The CDR3 has 15 residues. Looked up from germline, CDR1 is SGHTS and CDR2 is YDEGEE. The CDR3 DNA reads TGTGCCAGGAGTCCCAGGCCATGGAGCTCCTACGAGCAGTACTTC. Protein product: CARSPRPWSSYEQYF.

This clonotype has ten or more counts. This rearrangement joins TRBV5-8 to TRBJ2-7, with D tentatively TRBD1 (6 bases). Germline-derived CDR1 and CDR2 are SGHTS and YDEGEE. Between the trimmed V and J ends, which lost 0 bases and 6 bases, there was a span of 19 bases. This CDR3 is built from 16 residues. In DNA form, the CDR3 reads TGTGCCAGCAGCTTGGTTACTTCCTGGGGGCTGGGCGAGCAGTACTTC. The encoded protein is CASSLVTSWGLGEQYF.

This clonotype turned up a few times. This chain joins TRBV27 and TRBJ1-2, with no clear D. CDR1 is MNHEY and CDR2 is SMNVEV in the germline V gene (reference sequence). V was cut by 6 bases and J by 4 bases, with 21 bases left in between. The CDR3 spans 16 residues. The CDR3: CASRRGGARSSYGYTF. In nucleotides, the CDR3 is TGTGCCAGCAGACGAGGAGGCGCGAGATCTAGCTATGGCTACACCTTC.

This clonotype was counted ten times or more. This chain joins TRBV20-1 and TRBJ2-1; TRBD1 matches at 8 bases. Looked up from germline, CDR1 is DFQATT and CDR2 is SNEGSKA (reference sequence). V lost 6 bases to trimming and J lost 3 bases; unmatched junction nucleotides: 4. The CDR3 sequence is 13 residues long. The DNA of the CDR3 is TGCAGTGCCTGGACAGGGTTCTACAATGAGCAGTTCTTC. The encoded protein is CSAWTGFYNEQFF.